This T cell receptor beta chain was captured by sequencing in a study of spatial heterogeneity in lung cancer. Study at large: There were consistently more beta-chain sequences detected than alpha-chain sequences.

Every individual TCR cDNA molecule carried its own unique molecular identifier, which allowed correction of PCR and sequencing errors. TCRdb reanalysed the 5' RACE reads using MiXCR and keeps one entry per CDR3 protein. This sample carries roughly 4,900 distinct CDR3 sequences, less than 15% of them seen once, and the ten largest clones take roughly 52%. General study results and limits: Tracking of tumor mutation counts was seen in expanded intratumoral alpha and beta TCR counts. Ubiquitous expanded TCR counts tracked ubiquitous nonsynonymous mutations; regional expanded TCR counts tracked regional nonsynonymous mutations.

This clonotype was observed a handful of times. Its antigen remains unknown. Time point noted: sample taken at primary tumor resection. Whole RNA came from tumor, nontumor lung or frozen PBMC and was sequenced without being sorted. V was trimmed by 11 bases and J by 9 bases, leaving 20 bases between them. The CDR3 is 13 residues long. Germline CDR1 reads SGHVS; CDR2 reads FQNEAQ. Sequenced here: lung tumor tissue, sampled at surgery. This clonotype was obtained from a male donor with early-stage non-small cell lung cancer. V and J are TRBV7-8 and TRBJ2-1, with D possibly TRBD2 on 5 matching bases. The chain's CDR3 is CAGRLAGGGEQFF. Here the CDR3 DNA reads TGTGCCGGTCGGCTAGCAGGAGGCGGTGAGCAGTTCTTC.